The 3 T cell receptor beta chains presented below share a single source sample, sequenced in a study of blood T cells in healthy people across ages. A J-beta primer mix and a sample-barcoded 5' primer were used in a second PCR of about 7 to 12 cycles. TCRdb redid the calling of the 5' RACE reads with MiXCR, one entry per CDR3 protein. The sample yields some 1.4 million distinct CDR3 sequences, around two fifths seen once. Sequencing was performed on blood. These receptors were obtained from a woman between 18 and 29 years old in good health.

This rearrangement joins TRBV28 to TRBJ2-3; a possible D gene is TRBD1 (7 bases). The ends were cut back, 7 bases at V and 7 bases at J, with 21 bases in the middle. CDR1 is MDHEN and CDR2 is SYDVKM in the germline V gene. The CDR3 has 15 amino acids. The CDR3 DNA sequence: TGTGCCAGCACCCCGACAGGGCTGGGGGGAAATACGCAGTATTTT. This gives the protein CASTPTGLGGNTQYF.

This clonotype was counted between two and nine times. This chain links TRBV10-3 with TRBJ2-3; D remains unclear. Germline CDR1 reads ENHRY; CDR2 reads SYGVKD. The CDR3 contains 14 residues. With 2 bases removed from V and 4 bases from J, the gap between germline ends came to 10 bases. CDR3 in DNA: TGTGCCATCAGTGAGAAGAGGTATCCAGATACGCAGTATTTT. This codes for CAISEKRYPDTQYF.

The chain has TRBV6-5 and TRBJ2-5, with TRBD2 matching 8 bases. The CDR3 has 15 residues. Trimming removed 4 bases from V and 1 base from J; junction bases left unmatched: 5. Germline CDR1 is MNHEY and CDR2 is SVGAGI. The CDR3: CASSSGGATQETQYF. DNA of the CDR3: TGTGCCAGCAGTTCCGGGGGGGCGACCCAAGAGACCCAGTACTTC.